The following is a T cell receptor beta chain sequence with its context. The assay was immunoSEQ multiplex PCR, and TCRdb's table has in-frame clones only and misses some. The data hold approximately 210,000 clones, with approximately 84% observed a single time. V lost 2 bases to trimming and J lost 6 bases, with 12 bases between them. Germline assignment: CDR1 SGHTS and CDR2 YDEGEE. There are 13 residues in the CDR3. This sample stems from a study of blood T cell repertoires in COVID-19. The V and J genes are TRBV5-8 and TRBJ2-7; a weak D match, TRBD1 (6 bases). The TCR was taken from a woman aged 45-65 years with active or convalescent COVID-19. Sequenced material: peripheral blood. The CDR3 coding sequence is TGTGCCAGCAGCTTTCGTACAGGGACCGAGCAGTACGTC. Its translation is CASSFRTGTEQYV.